This T cell receptor (beta chain) appears in the sequencing data of a study of cytomegalovirus exposure and HLA in healthy donors. Across the whole study: In a previous analysis, 117 million unique TCR beta sequences were found from some 180 million T cells. Genotyping showed 81% of over 350 donors falling in the Caucasian-associated ancestry cluster. Study observations and caveats: Available immune exposure information covered CMV serostatus only.

This clone was recorded only once. Its antigen is undetermined. This cohort consisted of healthy bone marrow donors. The PCR had 60 Vbeta and 13 Jbeta primers. Libraries were prepared by immunoSEQ multiplex PCR; TCRdb keeps only in-frame clonotypes and omits some of them. Of 150,000 to 200,000 clones detected, roughly two thirds appear once; the ten largest clones hold about 4.9%. The V gene lost 1 base and the J gene lost 5 bases, with 11 bases spanning the gap. The V gene's germline CDR1 is SEHNR and CDR2 FQNEAQ (reference sequence). The CDR3 totals 14 residues. The V and J genes are TRBV7-9 and TRBJ2-5; maybe TRBD1 (5 bases). The TCR was taken from a woman aged 18-29 years in good health and CMV-seropositive. The sequenced sample consisted of PBMCs. The CDR3: CASSLVKGQETQYF. The CDR3 DNA follows: TGTGCCAGCAGCTTAGTGAAGGGGCAGGAGACCCAGTACTTC.